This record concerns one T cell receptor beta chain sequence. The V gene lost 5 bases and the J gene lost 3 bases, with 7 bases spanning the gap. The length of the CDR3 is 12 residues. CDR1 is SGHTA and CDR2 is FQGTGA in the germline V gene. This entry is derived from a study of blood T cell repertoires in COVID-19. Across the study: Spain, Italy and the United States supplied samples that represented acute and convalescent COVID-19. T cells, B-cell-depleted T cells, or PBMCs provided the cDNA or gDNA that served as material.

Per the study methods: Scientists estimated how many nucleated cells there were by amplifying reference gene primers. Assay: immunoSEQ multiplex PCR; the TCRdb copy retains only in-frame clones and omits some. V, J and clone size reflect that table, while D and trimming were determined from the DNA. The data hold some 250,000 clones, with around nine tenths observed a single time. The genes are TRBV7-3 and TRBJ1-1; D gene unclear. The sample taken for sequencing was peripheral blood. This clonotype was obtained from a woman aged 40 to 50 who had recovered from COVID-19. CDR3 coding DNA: TGTGCCAGCAGCACTCAGGACACTGAAGCTTTCTTT. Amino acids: CASSTQDTEAFF.